This T cell receptor beta chain was identified during a study of T cell changes during pregnancy in multiple sclerosis. The CDR3 runs to 16 residues. Germline-derived CDR1 and CDR2 are LGHNA and YSLEER. V shed 4 bases, J shed 8 bases, and the junction held 6 bases outside the gene matches. Generated by immunoSEQ multiplex PCR, the TCRdb table keeps only in-frame clones and is missing some. This table holds under 95,000 clones, 75% to 95% found once. The receptor's source is a female donor in good health, enrolled as a control in a pregnancy study. The sample here was peripheral blood, taken after pregnancy. J is TRBJ2-1 and V is TRBV4-3, with TRBD2 identical over 15 bases. Here the CDR3 reads CASSPWTSGGEYEQFF. The CDR3, as DNA: TGCGCCAGCAGCCCTTGGACTAGCGGGGGGGAGTATGAGCAGTTCTTC.